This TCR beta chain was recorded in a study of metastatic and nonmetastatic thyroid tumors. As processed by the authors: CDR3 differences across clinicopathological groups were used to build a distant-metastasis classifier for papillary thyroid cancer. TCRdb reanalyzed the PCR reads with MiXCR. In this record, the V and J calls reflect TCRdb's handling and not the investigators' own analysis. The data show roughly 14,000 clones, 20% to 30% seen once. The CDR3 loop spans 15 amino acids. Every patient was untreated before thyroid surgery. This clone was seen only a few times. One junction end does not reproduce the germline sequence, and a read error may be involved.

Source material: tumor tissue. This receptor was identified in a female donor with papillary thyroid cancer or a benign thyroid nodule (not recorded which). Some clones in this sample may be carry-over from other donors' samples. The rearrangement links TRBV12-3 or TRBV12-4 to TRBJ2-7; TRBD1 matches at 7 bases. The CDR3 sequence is CAGRARDSPSYEKYF. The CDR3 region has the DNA TGTGCCGGCAGGGCCCGGGACAGCCCCTCCTACGAGAAGTACTTC.